This passage covers 18 T cell receptor beta chains from one sample sequenced in a study of T cells in narcolepsy. Using immunoSEQ multiplex PCR, the repertoire was profiled, and TCRdb retains in-frame clones only, with some absent. The sample includes tens of thousands of clones, 75% to 85% of them seen just once. Sequencing was performed on CD45RA- memory CD4+ T cells from PBMCs. The receptors were sampled from a human donor with narcolepsy.

The gene calls are TRBV27 and TRBJ2-3; D is unresolved. This CDR3 contains 16 residues. Germline assignment: CDR1 MNHEY and CDR2 SMNVEV (reference sequence). Trimming stripped 3 bases from V and 1 base from J, with 14 bases between. CDR3: CASSFALSLRTDTQYF. The CDR3 nucleotides read TGTGCCAGCAGTTTTGCGCTGAGCCTACGCACAGATACGCAGTATTTT.

The chain uses TRBV5-1 and TRBJ2-5; the match to TRBD2 covers 15 bases. V trimming: 4 bases; J trimming: 7 bases; junction bases outside the gene matches: 8. Germline V CDR1 and CDR2: SGHRS, YFSETQ. The CDR3 is made up of 16 amino acids. The chain's CDR3 is CASSPGTSGGIWTQYF. The CDR3 DNA reads TGCGCCAGCAGCCCCGGGACTAGCGGGGGGATCTGGACCCAGTACTTC.

V and J are TRBV7-2 and TRBJ2-5, with TRBD2 matching 7 bases. The length of the CDR3 is 14 residues. Germline CDR1 is SGHTA and CDR2 is FQGNSA. The V gene end was trimmed by 5 bases and the J gene end by 2 bases; junction bases not matched to a gene: 5. CDR3 DNA sequence: TGTGCCAGCAGCCGGCAGCGGGGACAAGAGACCCAGTACTTC. It encodes CASSRQRGQETQYF.

The V and J genes are TRBV4-3 and TRBJ2-7; 8 positions match TRBD1. The germline gives CDR1 LGHNA, CDR2 YSLEER. This CDR3 contains 15 residues. The V and J ends lost 0 bases and 5 bases, in that order; junction bases with no gene match: 6. CDR3: CASSQDLAGGNEQYF. In DNA form, the CDR3 reads TGCGCCAGCAGCCAAGATTTGGCAGGGGGCAACGAGCAGTACTTC.

The genes are TRBV5-5 and TRBJ2-3; 8 bases match TRBD2. V was pared by 1 base and J by 8 bases, with 9 bases of the junction left unmatched. The CDR3 spans 15 residues. In germline, CDR1 is SGHKS, CDR2 YYEKEE (reference sequence). The CDR3 region has the DNA TGTGCCAGCAGCTTGTTACTAGCGGCGGGAGGTACGCAGTATTTT. This gives the protein CASSLLLAAGGTQYF. Complete variable domain (other parts from reference TRBV5-5 and TRBJ2-3): DAGVTQSPTHLIKTRGQQVTLRCSPISGHKSVSWYQQVLGQGPQFIFQYYEKEERGRGNFPDRFSARQFPNYSSELNVNALLLGDSALYLCASSLLLAAGGTQYFGPGTRLTVL.

J is TRBJ1-2 and V is TRBV14; tentative D call: TRBD1 (6 bases). Germline CDR1 SGHDN, CDR2 FVKESK. V lost 4 bases to trimming and J lost 3 bases, with 9 bases between them. This CDR3 is 13 amino acids long. CDR3 region: CASSPGEDYGYTF. The CDR3 DNA is TGTGCCAGCAGCCCAGGGGAGGACTATGGCTACACCTTC.

As DNA, the CDR3 is TGTGCCTGGAGTGTAAGTTTGGAGACCCAGTACTTC. Residues: CAWSVSLETQYF. The chain recombines TRBV30 with TRBJ2-5, with unresolved D. V lost 0 bases and J lost 5, with 7 bases in between. The CDR3 has 12 residues. Germline CDR1 reads GTSNPN; CDR2 reads SVGIG (reference sequence).

The chain has TRBV7-2 and TRBJ1-2; D unclear. V was pared by 2 bases and J by 7 bases, with 11 bases between. This CDR3 comprises 13 residues. CDR1 and CDR2 from the germline V gene are SGHTA and FQGNSA. CDR3 nucleotides: TGTGCCAGCAGCTTATCGGGGTACGGTGGCTACACCTTC. As protein: CASSLSGYGGYTF.

The V and J genes are TRBV2 and TRBJ2-7; D is perhaps TRBD2 (6 bases). The germline V gene has CDR1 SNHLY and CDR2 FYNNEI. V shed 6 bases and J shed 2 bases, with 17 bases lying between them. The CDR3 is made up of 15 amino acids. The CDR3 DNA follows: TGTGCCAGCAGCGCCCGCACGGGAGTTCCCTACGAGCAGTACTTC. This sequence encodes CASSARTGVPYEQYF. Full variable domain (remainder filled in from reference TRBV2 and TRBJ2-7): EPEVTQTPSHQVTQMGQEVILRCVPISNHLYFYWYRQILGQKVEFLVSFYNNEISEKSEIFDDQFSVERPDGSNFTLKIRSTKLEDSAMYFCASSARTGVPYEQYFGPGTRLTVT.

This sequence joins TRBV6-5 and TRBJ1-2; D ambiguous. The V and J ends lost 0 bases and 8 bases respectively, with 10 bases between them. Germline V gene sequence: CDR1 MNHEY, CDR2 SVGAGI. The CDR3 is made up of 13 amino acids. Here the CDR3 reads CASSYSNLLGYTF. CDR3 DNA sequence: TGTGCCAGCAGTTACTCGAACCTGCTGGGCTACACCTTC.

This chain uses TRBV7-3 with TRBJ2-7; D perhaps matches TRBD1 (5 bases). This CDR3 region has 12 residues. The V end was cut by 5 bases, the J end by 9 bases, with 14 bases between. Per germline, CDR1 SGHTA and CDR2 FQGTGA. The CDR3 DNA sequence: TGTGCCAGCAGCCACTCCCAGGGTGGGCAGTACTTC. Its translation is CASSHSQGGQYF.

V gene TRBV5-1 combines with J gene TRBJ2-3, with D perhaps being TRBD1 or TRBD2 (5 bases each). Per the germline V gene, CDR1 is SGHRS and CDR2 is YFSETQ. The CDR3 spans 14 residues. V lost 3 bases and J 2 bases, leaving 10 bases between the germline ends. This chain's CDR3 is CASSSGTATDTQYF. Written as DNA, the CDR3 is TGCGCCAGCAGCTCAGGGACCGCCACAGATACGCAGTATTTT.

The chain recombines TRBV9 with TRBJ2-2; D not resolved. This CDR3 comprises 15 residues. Trimming shortened V by 6 bases and J by 1 base, and 13 bases separated the two germline ends. Germline V gene lookup returns CDR1 SGDLS and CDR2 YYNGEE. The CDR3 DNA follows: TGTGCCAGCAACCAAGGGTTTCGGAACACCGGGGAGCTGTTTTTT. Translating it yields CASNQGFRNTGELFF.

This clone has only a few counts. The CDR3 DNA reads TGTGCCAGTAGTATGGGAAACACCATATATTTT. It is translated as CASSMGNTIYF. This chain joins TRBV19 and TRBJ1-3; D is ambiguous. Trimming removed 3 bases from V and 4 bases from J, with 1 base in between. Germline V lookup: CDR1 LNHDA, CDR2 SQIVND (reference sequence). The CDR3 has 11 residues.

This chain joins TRBV15 and TRBJ1-5; the D is unclear. Germline-derived CDR1 and CDR2 are LNHNV and YYDKDF (reference sequence). Trimming left V 2 bases short and J 4 bases short, with 12 bases between. The CDR3 has 15 amino acids. Here the CDR3 reads CATSRSLEGNQPQHF. The CDR3 DNA is TGTGCCACCAGCAGAAGTCTAGAGGGTAATCAGCCCCAGCATTTT.

V gene TRBV7-9 combines with J gene TRBJ2-1; a weak D match, TRBD2 (6 bases). The CDR3 totals 14 residues. Germline loops: CDR1 SEHNR, CDR2 FQNEAQ (reference sequence). Trimming left V 5 bases short and J 3 bases short, with 11 bases between. The CDR3 sequence is CASSRGLIYNEQFF. CDR3 sequence (DNA): TGTGCCAGCAGCCGCGGACTAATCTACAATGAGCAGTTCTTC.

V usage is TRBV29-1 and J usage is TRBJ1-1; D might be TRBD1 (5 bases). This CDR3 region has 13 residues. V was cut by 2 bases and J by 0 bases, with 7 bases left in between. The germline gives CDR1 SQVTM, CDR2 ANQGSEA. DNA for the CDR3: TGCAGCGTTGAAATACAGGTGAACACTGAAGCTTTCTTT. This encodes CSVEIQVNTEAFF.

The CDR3 region has the DNA TGTGCCAGCAGCTTGACCGGACAGGGCGGGACAGATACGCAGTATTTT. Translated: CASSLTGQGGTDTQYF. This sequence joins TRBV5-8 and TRBJ2-3; 8 nucleotides align to TRBD1. The germline V gene encodes CDR1 SGHTS and CDR2 YDEGEE. The length of the CDR3 is 16 residues. J gave up 3 bases and V 1 base, and 7 bases lay outside the gene matches.